This T cell receptor beta chain came from a study of technical replicates of blood from several donors. The CDR3 has 14 residues. V shed 7 bases and J shed 0 bases, with 11 bases lying between them. CDR1 is MNHNY, CDR2 SVGAGI, per germline (reference sequence). Assay: immunoSEQ multiplex PCR; the TCRdb copy retains only in-frame clones and omits some. The sample includes fewer than 90,000 clones, roughly 93% of them seen just once. This clone was seen just once. Sequenced: T cells isolated from PBMCs. The source of this sequence is a human donor in good health. This sequence joins TRBV6-6 and TRBJ2-3; D may be TRBD2 (5 bases). CDR3 amino acids: CASNIRGSTDTQYF. The CDR3 DNA follows: TGTGCCAGCAATATTCGCGGGAGCACAGATACGCAGTATTTT.